What follows describes a single T cell receptor beta chain. The CDR3 spans 13 residues. Between the trimmed V and J ends, which lost 4 bases and 0 bases, there was a span of 4 bases. Germline CDR1 and CDR2: MNHEY and SVGAGI. This record belongs to a study of cytomegalovirus exposure and HLA in healthy donors. This PCR relied on a set of 60 Vbeta primers and 13 Jbeta primers. Data came from immunoSEQ multiplex PCR; TCRdb stores just in-frame clones and leaves some out. This table has some 71,000 clones, approximately 74% appearing once. The J gene is TRBJ1-3, the V gene TRBV6-5; D remains ambiguous. Sequenced sample: PBMCs. This clonotype originated in a young woman in good health and CMV-seropositive. CDR3 residues: CASSFHSGNTIYF. CDR3 coding DNA: TGTGCCAGCAGTTTCCACTCTGGAAACACCATATATTTT.